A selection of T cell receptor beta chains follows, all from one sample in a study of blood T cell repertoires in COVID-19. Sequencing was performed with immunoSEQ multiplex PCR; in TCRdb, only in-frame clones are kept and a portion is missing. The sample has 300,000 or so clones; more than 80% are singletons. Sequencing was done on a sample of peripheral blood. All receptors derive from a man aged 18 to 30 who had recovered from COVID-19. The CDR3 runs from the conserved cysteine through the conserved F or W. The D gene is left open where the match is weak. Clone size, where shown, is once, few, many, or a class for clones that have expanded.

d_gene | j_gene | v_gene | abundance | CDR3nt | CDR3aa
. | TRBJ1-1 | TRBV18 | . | TGTGCCAGCTCACCACGGGGCGCAGGAGTGGGCACTGAAGCTTTCTTT | CASSPRGAGVGTEAFF
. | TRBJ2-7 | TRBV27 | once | TGTGCCAGCAGTTTAAGTCTAGCGACCTACGAGCAGTACTTC | CASSLSLATYEQYF
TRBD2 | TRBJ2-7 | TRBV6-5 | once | TGTGCCAGCAGTTACACCTTTAGCGGGGGGGTGTACGAGCAGTACTTC | CASSYTFSGGVYEQYF
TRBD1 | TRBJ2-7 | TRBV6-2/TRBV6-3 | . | TGTGCCAGCAGTTACGGGGACAGAAACTCCTACGAGCAGTACTTC | CASSYGDRNSYEQYF
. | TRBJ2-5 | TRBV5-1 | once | TGCGCCAGCAGCTTGGCCCAGGAGACCCAGTACTTC | CASSLAQETQYF
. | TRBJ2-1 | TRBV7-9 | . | TGTGCCAGCAGCTCCCCGGAGTACTCCTACAATGAGCAGTTCTTC | CASSSPEYSYNEQFF
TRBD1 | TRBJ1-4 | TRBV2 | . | TGTGCCAGATCCAGGGGACAGGGTGAGGAAAAACTGTTTTTT | CARSRGQGEEKLFF
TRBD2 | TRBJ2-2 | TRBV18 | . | TGTGCCAGCTCACAACGACTAGCGGGAGACACCGGGGAGCTGTTTTTT | CASSQRLAGDTGELFF
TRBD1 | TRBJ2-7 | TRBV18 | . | TGTGCCAGCTCACCACGGCAGGGCGGGACAGGGAATTTCTACGAGCAGTACTTC | CASSPRQGGTGNFYEQYF
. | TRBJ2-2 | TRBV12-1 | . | TGTGCCAGCACCTATCAAGGGGCTACGAACACCGGGGAGCTGTTTTTT | CASTYQGATNTGELFF
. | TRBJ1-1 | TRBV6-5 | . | TGTGCCAGCAGTAGGGGCCGAGGCACTGAAGCTTTCTTT | CASSRGRGTEAFF
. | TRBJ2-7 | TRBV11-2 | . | TGTGCCAGCACCCCGGGGGACTCCCCGCCCTACGAGCAGTACTTC | CASTPGDSPPYEQYF
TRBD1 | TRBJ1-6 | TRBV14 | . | TGTGCCAGCAGTCATCGAGACAGGGGGCTATTGATACCCCTCTATAATTCACCCCTCCACTTT | CASSHRDRGLLIPLYNSPLHF
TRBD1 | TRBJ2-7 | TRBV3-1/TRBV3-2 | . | TGTGCCAGCAGCCAAGATATGGGACAGGGAGGGTTCTACGAGCAGTACTTC | CASSQDMGQGGFYEQYF
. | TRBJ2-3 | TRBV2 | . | TGTGCCAGCTTAGACAGGCCAACCACAGATACGCAGTATTTT | CASLDRPTTDTQYF
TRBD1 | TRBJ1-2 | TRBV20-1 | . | TGCAGTGCTAATGAAGGACAGGGAATCTATGGCTACACCTTC | CSANEGQGIYGYTF
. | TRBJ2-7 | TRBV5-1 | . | TGCGCCAGCAGCTCAGCTAGTTTTGACTACGAGCAGTACTTC | CASSSASFDYEQYF
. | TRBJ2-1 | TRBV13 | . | TGTGCCAGCAGCTTAAATTGGGCGGGATTATACAATGAGCAGTTCTTC | CASSLNWAGLYNEQFF
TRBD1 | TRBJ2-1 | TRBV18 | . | TGTGCCAGCTCACCAGTAGACAGGGCCCACTACAATGAGCAGTTCTTC | CASSPVDRAHYNEQFF
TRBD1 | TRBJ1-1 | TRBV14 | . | TGTGCCAGCAGCAGGACAGGGGGCTGGACTGAAGCTTTCTTT | CASSRTGGWTEAFF
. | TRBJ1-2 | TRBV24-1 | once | TGTGCCACCAGTGAAAGTGGCAGCGGTGGCTACACCTTC | CATSESGSGGYTF
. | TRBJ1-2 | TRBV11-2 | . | TGTGCCAGCAGCTTACAGGTTAGCTATGGCTACACCTTC | CASSLQVSYGYTF
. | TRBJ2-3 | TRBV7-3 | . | TGTGCCAGCAGCTTCGGGACAAGCACAGATACGCAGTATTTT | CASSFGTSTDTQYF
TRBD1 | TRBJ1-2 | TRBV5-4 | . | TGTGCCAGCACCCCCCAGGGACAGGGAGTCGATGGCTACACCTTC | CASTPQGQGVDGYTF
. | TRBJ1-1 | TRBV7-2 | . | TGTGCCAGCAGCCTATTCGACAGGAACACTGAAGCTTTCTTT | CASSLFDRNTEAFF
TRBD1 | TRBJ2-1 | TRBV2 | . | TGTGCCAGCAGGGGACCAGGGGGATACAATGAGCAGTTCTTC | CASRGPGGYNEQFF
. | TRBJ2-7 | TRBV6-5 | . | TGTGCCAGCAGTTATGGCAGTACCTACGAGCAGTACTTC | CASSYGSTYEQYF
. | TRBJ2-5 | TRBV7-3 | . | TGTGCCAGCAGCTTAAATGGTGGGTTAGCGAGGAGAGAGACCCAGTACTTC | CASSLNGGLARRETQYF
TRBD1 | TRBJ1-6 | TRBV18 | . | TGTGCCAGCTCACCTACGTCGGGACAGGGGGCCGGAGGTTCACCCCTCCACTTT | CASSPTSGQGAGGSPLHF
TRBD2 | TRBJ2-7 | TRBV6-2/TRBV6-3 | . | TGTGCCAGCAGTTACTCGAAACTGGGGGGGGAGCAGTACTTC | CASSYSKLGGEQYF
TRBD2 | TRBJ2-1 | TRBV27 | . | TGTGCCAGCAGTCAACTAGCGGGAGGGCCGTTTGGGCAGTTCTTC | CASSQLAGGPFGQFF
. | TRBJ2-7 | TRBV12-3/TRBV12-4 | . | TGTGCCAGCAGCAATGGACAGACCTACGAGCAGTACTTC | CASSNGQTYEQYF
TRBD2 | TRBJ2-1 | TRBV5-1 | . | TGCGCCAGCAGCTCGGGGGGAGGACCCTACAATGAGCAGTTCTTC | CASSSGGGPYNEQFF
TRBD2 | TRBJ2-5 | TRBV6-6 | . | TGTGCCAGCAGCTTGGGACTAGCGGTGCCAGAGGCCCAGTACTTC | CASSLGLAVPEAQYF
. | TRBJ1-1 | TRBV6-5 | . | TGTGCCAGCAGACCGGGGGGGGGCGCTTTCTTT | CASRPGGGAFF
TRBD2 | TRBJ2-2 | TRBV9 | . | TGTGCCAGCAGCGTGGGGCTAGCGGACACCGGGGAGCTGTTTTTT | CASSVGLADTGELFF
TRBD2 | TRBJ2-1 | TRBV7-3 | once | TGTGCCAGCAGCTCACCGACTAGCGGGGGAGAGCAGTTCTTC | CASSSPTSGGEQFF
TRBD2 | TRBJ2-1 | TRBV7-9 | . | TGTGCCAGCAGCCCTTATCCCCCTCTAGCGGGAAGGGATAATGAGCAGTTCTTC | CASSPYPPLAGRDNEQFF
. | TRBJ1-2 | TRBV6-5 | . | TGTGCCAGCAGTTACTTTCTCGGGATAGATGGCTACACCTTC | CASSYFLGIDGYTF
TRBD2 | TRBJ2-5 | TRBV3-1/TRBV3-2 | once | TGTGCCAGCAGCCAATCAAGACTAGCGGAGCTCCAAGAGACCCAGTACTTC | CASSQSRLAELQETQYF
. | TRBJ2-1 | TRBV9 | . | TGTGCCAGCAGCGTACAAGACCCGGGAGAGCAGTTCTTC | CASSVQDPGEQFF
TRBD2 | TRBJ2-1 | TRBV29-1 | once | TGCAGCGATGCGGGGGTTTCCTCCTACAATGAGCAGTTCTTC | CSDAGVSSYNEQFF
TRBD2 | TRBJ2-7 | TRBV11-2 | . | TGTGCCAGCAGCTTAGGGGCTAGCGGCTCCTACGAGCAGTACTTC | CASSLGASGSYEQYF
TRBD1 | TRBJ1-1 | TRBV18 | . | TGTGCCAGCTCACCTCAGGGGGCCACTGAAGCTTTCTTT | CASSPQGATEAFF
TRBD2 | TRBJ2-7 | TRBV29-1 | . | TGCAGCGTCCTAGCTAGCGGAACCTACGAGCAGTACTTC | CSVLASGTYEQYF
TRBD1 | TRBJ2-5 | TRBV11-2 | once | TGTGCCAGCAGCTTAGTGACAGGGCTTGTCCAAGAGACCCAGTACTTC | CASSLVTGLVQETQYF
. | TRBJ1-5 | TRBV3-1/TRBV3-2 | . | TGTGCCAGCAGCCCCTACAGGGTTAACCAGCCCCAGCATTTT | CASSPYRVNQPQHF
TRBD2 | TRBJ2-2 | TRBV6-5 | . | TGTGCCAGCAGTTACTGGGGGAGGGGTACCGGGGAGCTGTTTTTT | CASSYWGRGTGELFF
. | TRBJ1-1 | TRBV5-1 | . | TGCGCCAGCAGCCCCCCGGGGAACACTGAAGCTTTCTTT | CASSPPGNTEAFF
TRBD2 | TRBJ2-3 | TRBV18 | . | TGTGCCAGCTCACCACCGGGATCTAGCGGGCAAGATACGCAGTATTTT | CASSPPGSSGQDTQYF
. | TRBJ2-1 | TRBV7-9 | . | TGTGCCAGCAGCTTACCGCTGCTCGGAGATGAGCAGTTCTTC | CASSLPLLGDEQFF
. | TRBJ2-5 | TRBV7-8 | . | TGTGCCAGCAGCTTACGGTACGCGAAAGAGACCCAGTACTTC | CASSLRYAKETQYF